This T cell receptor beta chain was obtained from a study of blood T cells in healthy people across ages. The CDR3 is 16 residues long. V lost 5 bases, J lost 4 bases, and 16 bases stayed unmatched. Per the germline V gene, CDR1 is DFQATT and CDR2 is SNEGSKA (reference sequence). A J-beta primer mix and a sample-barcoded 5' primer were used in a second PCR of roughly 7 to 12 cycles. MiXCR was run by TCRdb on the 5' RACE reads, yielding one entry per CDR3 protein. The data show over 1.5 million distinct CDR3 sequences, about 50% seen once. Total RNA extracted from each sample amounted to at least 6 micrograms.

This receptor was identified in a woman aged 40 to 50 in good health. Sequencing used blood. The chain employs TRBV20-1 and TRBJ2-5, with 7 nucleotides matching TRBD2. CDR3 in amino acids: CSAPDWGTPGGETQYF. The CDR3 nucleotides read TGCAGTGCTCCCGATTGGGGAACCCCGGGAGGAGAGACCCAGTACTTC.